This T cell receptor (beta chain) derives from a study of monozygotic twins with inflammatory bowel disease. Broader study findings: Twins with IBD were found to have lower TCRbeta diversity (inverse Simpson) than healthy co-twins.

This CDR3 region has 13 residues. Germline assignment: CDR1 SGHVS and CDR2 FQNEAQ. From 3,500 to 4,500 ng of total RNA, each TCR library was prepared. Using the 5' RACE reads, TCRdb records one entry per CDR3 protein without DNA. Listed are 350,000 to 500,000 distinct CDR3 sequences; roughly 2.3% falls within the top ten. Points on this clonotype: Antigen: not known.

The clonotype originates from a human donor with ulcerative colitis or Crohn's disease, or a healthy co-twin of an affected twin (not recorded which). This chain connects TRBV7-8 to TRBJ2-1; the D call from TCRdb, TRBD1, cannot be confirmed without DNA. Sequencing input: blood. CDR3 loop: CASSRPTLNEQFF.